A selection of T cell receptor beta chains follows, all from one sample in a study of identical twins. Using its own MiXCR run on the 5' RACE reads, TCRdb lists one record per CDR3 protein. The table includes just under 550,000 distinct CDR3 sequences, 15% detected once. These same records also appear under a second study, on yellow fever vaccine responses in identical twins.

Sequences were obtained from CD4+ T cells sorted from blood. Source of these receptors: a woman in her late teens or twenties in good health. Each CDR3 is given with its conserved first and last residue. D genes are given only for firm matches. The size of a clone is reported for some rows only, either as once, few or many, or as a class for expanded clones.

J gene	V gene	D gene	clone size	CDR3 DNA	CDR3 protein
TRBJ2-1	TRBV10-3	TRBD1	few	TGTGCCATCAGGGACAGGGGGTCCCCTAATGAGCAGTTCTTC	CAIRDRGSPNEQFF
TRBJ2-7	TRBV28	-	many	TGTGCCAGCAGTTTAGAGAGGACGAGGAAAAACGAGCAGTACTTC	CASSLERTRKNEQYF
TRBJ1-5	TRBV5-6	TRBD1	-	TGTGCCAGCAGCTTCCAGGCCGACAGGGAGGATCAGCCCCAGCATTTT	CASSFQADREDQPQHF
TRBJ2-5	TRBV10-3	TRBD1	few	TGTGCCATCAGTGAGAGGGGACAGGGGGCCGGAGAGACCCAGTACTTC	CAISERGQGAGETQYF
TRBJ2-1	TRBV5-1	TRBD2	many	TGCGCCAGCAGCTTGGCCCGCTGGACTAGTGACAATGAGCAGTTCTTC	CASSLARWTSDNEQFF
TRBJ1-2	TRBV5-1	-	-	TGCGCCAGCAGCTTGGTTCCCGAAGTCTATGGCTACACCTTC	CASSLVPEVYGYTF
TRBJ2-2	TRBV6-1	-	-	TGTGCCAGCAGCCGCTTTTCGCAAATCATCGTCGGCGGGGAGCTGTTTTTT	CASSRFSQIIVGGELFF
TRBJ2-2	TRBV18	-	-	TGTGCCAGCTCACCAAGGAAGCTAGCAAACACCGGGGAGCTGTTTTTT	CASSPRKLANTGELFF
TRBJ2-2	TRBV9	-	-	TGTGCCAGCAGCCCGAATAGCGCAAACACCGGGGAGCTGTTTTTT	CASSPNSANTGELFF
TRBJ1-5	TRBV3-1	-	-	TGTGCCAGCAGCCAAGTCGTCGGGACTCAGCCCCAGCATTTT	CASSQVVGTQPQHF
TRBJ1-5	TRBV2	-	-	TGTGCCAGCAGTGTAACCGGGGATCAGCCCCAGCATTTT	CASSVTGDQPQHF
TRBJ1-2	TRBV4-2	-	-	TGTGCCAGCAGCCAAGCCGGGGACTATGGCTACACCTTC	CASSQAGDYGYTF
TRBJ2-1	TRBV4-1	-	-	TGCGCCAGCAGCCAAGGTCTAGGTTACAATGAGCAGTTCTTC	CASSQGLGYNEQFF
TRBJ2-5	TRBV4-1	TRBD1	many	TGCGCCAGCAGCTTACGGGACAGCCAAGAGACCCAGTACTTC	CASSLRDSQETQYF
TRBJ1-1	TRBV5-1	TRBD1	-	TGCGCCAGCAGCGGACAGGGGGACTCGTTCGGAACTGAAGCTTTCTTT	CASSGQGDSFGTEAFF
TRBJ2-7	TRBV20-1	-	-	TGCAGTGCTTGGGACCAAGGGTACGAGCAGTACTTC	CSAWDQGYEQYF
TRBJ2-3	TRBV3-1	-	many	TGTGCCAGCAGCCAGTTTGGCGATACGCAGTATTTT	CASSQFGDTQYF
TRBJ2-1	TRBV7-6	TRBD2	-	TGTGCCAGCAGCCCCACTGGGACTAGCGGGGGCCTTAATGAGCAGTTCTTC	CASSPTGTSGGLNEQFF
TRBJ1-5	TRBV5-6	-	-	TGTGCCAGCAGCTTGGCGGGGACTTATCAGCCCCAGCATTTT	CASSLAGTYQPQHF
TRBJ2-3	TRBV12-3/TRBV12-4	-	few	TGTGCCAGCAGTTCAAACTGGGACAGCACAGATACGCAGTATTTT	CASSSNWDSTDTQYF
TRBJ2-3	TRBV2	TRBD2	-	TGTGCCAGCAGTCGGACTAGAAACACAGATACGCAGTATTTT	CASSRTRNTDTQYF
TRBJ2-2	TRBV6-2/TRBV6-3	TRBD1	few	TGTGCCAGCAGCCCCCGGGGACAGGGGAGTCCCGGGGAGCTGTTTTTT	CASSPRGQGSPGELFF
TRBJ1-1	TRBV12-3/TRBV12-4	-	-	TGTGCCAGCAGTTTTTTCAGGCCGGGACGTACGAACACTGAAGCTTTCTTT	CASSFFRPGRTNTEAFF
TRBJ2-7	TRBV9	TRBD1	many	TGTGCCAGCAGCGTCGGGACAGGGCTCTACGAGCAGTACTTC	CASSVGTGLYEQYF
TRBJ1-1	TRBV12-3/TRBV12-4	-	-	TGTGCCAGCAGGATCGACGGACCTAGGGCTTTCTTT	CASRIDGPRAFF
TRBJ1-6	TRBV14	-	-	TGTGCCAGCAGCCAAGCGGGTAATTCACCCCTCCACTTT	CASSQAGNSPLHF
TRBJ2-1	TRBV6-5	-	few	TGTGCCAGCAGTTACGAAGGACCCCTGTTCTTC	CASSYEGPLFF
TRBJ2-5	TRBV20-1	TRBD2	-	TGCAGTGCTAGGGGACTAGCGGGCGCAGAGACCCAGTACTTC	CSARGLAGAETQYF
TRBJ2-7	TRBV12-3/TRBV12-4	TRBD1	few	TGTGCCAGCAGTTTTCTGCTGACAGGGCCCAACTCCTACGAGCAGTACTTC	CASSFLLTGPNSYEQYF
TRBJ2-4	TRBV5-1	TRBD1	many	TGCGCCAGCAGCTTGGGTCAGGGGGTCAAAAACATTCAGTACTTC	CASSLGQGVKNIQYF
TRBJ2-1	TRBV2	TRBD2	few	TGTGCCAGTAGCGGGACTGAAAGGAATGAGCAGTTCTTC	CASSGTERNEQFF
TRBJ2-5	TRBV5-6	-	few	TGTGCCAGCACCCCGAGACGCCGGGTCCGTGAGACCCAGTACTTC	CASTPRRRVRETQYF
TRBJ2-3	TRBV5-1	TRBD1	few	TGCGCCAGCAGCGCCGGGACAGGCACAGATACGCAGTATTTT	CASSAGTGTDTQYF
TRBJ2-7	TRBV12-3/TRBV12-4	-	many	TGTGCCAGCAGTTTATACCTAGCCTCCTACGAGCAGTACTTC	CASSLYLASYEQYF
TRBJ2-4	TRBV20-1	-	few	TGCAGTGCTAGTTTTGGTAAAAACATTCAGTACTTC	CSASFGKNIQYF
TRBJ2-5	TRBV14	TRBD2	few	TGTGCCAGCAGCCGAAGGGATCTAGCGGGAGTGGAGACCCAGTACTTC	CASSRRDLAGVETQYF
TRBJ2-3	TRBV5-6	TRBD1	few	TGTGCCAGCAGCTGGCTGACAGGGACAGATACGCAGTATTTT	CASSWLTGTDTQYF